The 28 T cell receptor beta chains listed next were all sequenced from one sample in a study of shared clonotypes between healthy human individuals. TCRdb's copy holds only in-frame clones and misses some; the assay was immunoSEQ multiplex PCR. The sample contains approximately 470,000 clones, 78% of which appear only once. The sequencing sample was made of PBMCs. These receptors all come from a middle-aged woman in good health. Some clones in this sample may be carry-over from other donors' samples.

The chain has TRBV5-1 and TRBJ2-7; D unresolved. Germline CDR1 is SGHRS and CDR2 is YFSETQ. Trimming stripped 0 bases from V and 4 bases from J, with 8 bases between. The CDR3 has 13 residues. The CDR3 protein is CASSLGLLYEQYF. The CDR3 DNA reads TGCGCCAGCAGCTTGGGGCTACTGTACGAGCAGTACTTC.

The genes are TRBV11-3 and TRBJ2-1; 8 nucleotides match TRBD1. The germline V gene encodes CDR1 SGHNT and CDR2 YENEEA. Trimming removed 5 bases from V and 3 bases from J; junction bases left unmatched: 6. This CDR3 contains 15 residues. The CDR3 protein is CASSIGQGSYNEQFF. The CDR3 DNA follows: TGTGCCAGCAGCATAGGACAGGGAAGCTACAATGAGCAGTTCTTC.

This chain links TRBV10-1 with TRBJ1-2, with D tentatively TRBD1 (5 bases). This CDR3 comprises 16 residues. Germline V gene data show CDR1 as WNHNN and CDR2 as SYGVQD (reference sequence). Trimming cost V 0 bases and J 2 bases, with 13 bases left between them. CDR3 DNA sequence: TGCGCCAGCAGTGAGTCCCGGGACGCCGGGAACTATGGCTACACCTTC. This encodes CASSESRDAGNYGYTF.

The chain carries TRBV11-2 and TRBJ2-1, with D tentatively TRBD2 (5 bases). The V end was cut by 5 bases, the J end by 4 bases, with 18 bases between. Germline-derived CDR1 and CDR2 are SGHAT and FQNNGV. This CDR3 spans 16 amino acids. CDR3 in amino acids: CASSPRAEHLYNEQFF. The CDR3 nucleotides are TGTGCCAGCAGCCCGAGGGCGGAGCACCTTTACAATGAGCAGTTCTTC. The complete variable domain, with remaining parts taken from reference TRBV11-2 and TRBJ2-1, reads EAGVAQSPRYKIIEKRQSVAFWCNPISGHATLYWYQQILGQGPKLLIQFQNNGVVDDSQLPKDRFSAERLKGVDSTLKIQPAKLEDSAVYLCASSPRAEHLYNEQFFGPGTRLTVL.

The genes are TRBV29-1 and TRBJ2-7; 8 bases are shared with TRBD2. The CDR3 totals 16 residues. J was trimmed by 2 bases and V by 4 bases; bases with no gene match: 13. Germline V gives CDR1 SQVTM, CDR2 ANQGSEA. The CDR3: CSVGGGGAGGPYEQYF. In DNA form, the CDR3 reads TGCAGCGTTGGAGGGGGAGGGGCGGGAGGTCCCTACGAGCAGTACTTC.

The chain employs TRBV28 and TRBJ2-1; TRBD1 matches at 7 bases. CDR3 length equals 16 residues. Germline trimming cut 6 bases from V and 0 bases from J; bases unmatched to any gene: 8. CDR1 MDHEN and CDR2 SYDVKM come from the germline V gene. For the CDR3, the DNA is TGTGCCAGCAGCTTACGACAGGGCCTCTCCTACAATGAGCAGTTCTTC. It translates to CASSLRQGLSYNEQFF.

This sequence joins TRBV10-1 and TRBJ1-2; 7 positions agree with TRBD1. Germline-derived CDR1 and CDR2 are WNHNN and SYGVQD (reference sequence). The CDR3 spans 15 residues. V lost 0 bases to trimming and J lost 4 bases; unmatched junction nucleotides: 5. The CDR3 spells CASSESLGDSYGYTF. The CDR3 nucleotides are TGCGCCAGCAGTGAGTCGTTAGGGGACAGCTATGGCTACACCTTC.

This clone has more than one count but fewer than ten. V is TRBV5-1 and J is TRBJ2-3; TRBD2 matches at 8 bases. The CDR3 sequence is 14 residues long. Trimming removed 5 bases from V and 3 bases from J; junction bases left unmatched: 5. The germline CDR1 and CDR2 sequences are SGHRS and YFSETQ. CDR3 nucleotide sequence: TGCGCCAGCAGACCAGCGGGAGAGACAGATACGCAGTATTTT. The encoded protein is CASRPAGETDTQYF. Complete variable domain (other parts from reference TRBV5-1 and TRBJ2-3): KAGVTQTPRYLIKTRGQQVTLSCSPISGHRSVSWYQQTPGQGLQFLFEYFSETQRNKGNFPGRFSGRQFSNSRSEMNVSTLELGDSALYLCASRPAGETDTQYFGPGTRLTVL.

The chain has TRBV4-1 and TRBJ1-2, with D unclear. V was cut by 3 bases and J by 5 bases, with 13 bases left in between. The length of the CDR3 is 14 residues. Germline CDR1 MGHRA, CDR2 YSYEKL. CDR3 sequence reads: CASSHPPDRYGYTF. The CDR3 DNA follows: TGCGCCAGCAGCCATCCACCGGATCGGTATGGCTACACCTTC.

This sequence joins TRBV4-1 and TRBJ1-2, with TRBD1 as a possible D gene (6 bases). CDR1 MGHRA and CDR2 YSYEKL come from the germline V gene. The CDR3 runs to 15 residues. Between the trimmed V and J ends, which lost 4 bases and 5 bases, there was a span of 17 bases. In DNA form, the CDR3 reads TGCGCCAGCAGCCTAAGCTTAGGGGGGGAATATGGCTACACCTTC. Its protein is CASSLSLGGEYGYTF.

The chain is built from TRBV5-6 and TRBJ2-5; D call uncertain. This CDR3 region has 13 residues. Germline CDR1 SGHDT, CDR2 YYEEEE. The germline V and J ends were trimmed by 0 bases and 5 bases, with 8 bases remaining between them. The CDR3 DNA reads as TGTGCCAGCAGCTTGGCTGGGTCGGAGACCCAGTACTTC. It translates to CASSLAGSETQYF.

This rearrangement joins TRBV15 to TRBJ1-1; the D gene is possibly TRBD1 (5 bases). The germline V gene encodes CDR1 LNHNV and CDR2 YYDKDF (reference sequence). This CDR3 is built from 14 residues. Trimming left V 0 bases short and J 9 bases short, with 14 bases between. The CDR3 sequence is CATSRDRGGNKAFF. CDR3 sequence (DNA): TGTGCCACCAGCAGAGATAGGGGAGGAAATAAAGCTTTCTTT.

CDR3 in DNA: TGTGCCTATTATGAGGGCCCTGAGGCCAAAAACATTCAGTACTTC. Translating it yields CAYYEGPEAKNIQYF. The gene calls are TRBV28 and TRBJ2-4; D possibly corresponds to TRBD2 (5 bases). Per the germline V gene, CDR1 is MDHEN and CDR2 is SYDVKM. This CDR3 spans 15 amino acids. V was cut by 11 bases and J by 1 base, with 18 bases left in between.

The chain links TRBV6-1 to TRBJ2-1; 13 positions agree with TRBD2. CDR3 length: 15 amino acids. V was clipped by 6 bases and J by 8 bases; unmatched bases: 7. The germline CDR1 and CDR2 sequences are MNHNS and SASEGT. DNA for the CDR3: TGTGCCAGCAGAAAGACTAGCGGGAGGTGGGATGAGCAGTTCTTC. This codes for CASRKTSGRWDEQFF.

The chain has TRBV5-1 and TRBJ1-1; D ambiguous. V lost 0 bases and J lost 6, with 15 bases in between. In germline, CDR1 is SGHRS, CDR2 YFSETQ. The CDR3 is 15 residues long. The CDR3 DNA reads TGCGCCAGCAGCTTGGAGGCAGGTGGTCATCCTGAAGCTTTCTTT. Protein product: CASSLEAGGHPEAFF.

The chain couples TRBV5-1 to TRBJ2-1; D possibly uses TRBD1 or TRBD2 (5 bases each). The CDR3 is 16 amino acids. Trimming shortened V by 0 bases and J by 5 bases, and 15 bases separated the two germline ends. CDR1 is SGHRS and CDR2 is YFSETQ in the germline V gene. The CDR3 here is CASSLAGTRKHNEQFF. CDR3 in DNA: TGCGCCAGCAGCTTGGCCGGGACCCGAAAACACAATGAGCAGTTCTTC.

The V gene is TRBV18, the J gene TRBJ1-1; D gene unclear. V lost 2 bases to trimming and J lost 1 base, with 11 bases between them. Per the germline V gene, CDR1 is KGHSH and CDR2 is LQKENI. The length of the CDR3 is 15 residues. CDR3 amino acids: CASSPFQTENTEAFF. The CDR3 DNA reads TGTGCCAGCTCACCATTTCAAACCGAGAACACTGAAGCTTTCTTT.

The chain has TRBV9 and TRBJ2-3; 15 nucleotides agree with TRBD2. The V segment lost 3 bases and the J segment 0 bases; nucleotides outside the gene matches: 5. The germline V gene has CDR1 SGDLS and CDR2 YYNGEE. The CDR3 is 18 residues long. CDR3 in DNA: TGTGCCAGCAGCGGGACTAGCGGGAGGGCGGGGAGCACAGATACGCAGTATTTT. This translates into CASSGTSGRAGSTDTQYF.

This clone occurred once. The chain combines TRBV5-1 with TRBJ1-4; perhaps TRBD1 as D (5 bases). The CDR3 spans 14 residues. Germline V gene lookup returns CDR1 SGHRS and CDR2 YFSETQ. V was shortened by 4 bases and J by 8 bases, with 15 bases between the two germline ends. This CDR3 reads CASSHLGGSEKLFF. CDR3 nucleotides: TGCGCCAGCAGCCATCTGGGGGGAAGCGAAAAACTGTTTTTT.

The CDR3 DNA is TGTGCCAGCAGTCCCGACAGGGGTCTCACTGAAGCTTTCTTT. Translation: CASSPDRGLTEAFF. The chain is built from TRBV6-5 and TRBJ1-1; 8 positions agree with TRBD1. J gave up 4 bases and V 5 bases, and 6 bases lay outside the gene matches. Germline CDR1 is MNHEY and CDR2 is SVGAGI. The length of the CDR3 is 14 residues.

The rearrangement links TRBV7-9 to TRBJ1-1; maybe TRBD1 (5 bases). The length of the CDR3 is 15 residues. Deletions cut 5 bases from V and 4 bases from J, with 17 bases between. Germline CDR1 SEHNR, CDR2 FQNEAQ (reference sequence). The DNA of the CDR3 is TGTGCCAGCAGCGCTGGGGTGGGGGTTGGCACTGAAGCTTTCTTT. Encoded protein: CASSAGVGVGTEAFF. Complete variable domain (other parts from reference TRBV7-9 and TRBJ1-1): DTGVSQNPRHKITKRGQNVTFRCDPISEHNRLYWYRQTLGQGPEFLTYFQNEAQLEKSRLLSDRFSAERPKGSFSTLEIQRTEQGDSAMYLCASSAGVGVGTEAFFGQGTRLTVV.

V and J are TRBV2 and TRBJ1-1; D gene unclear. Germline-derived CDR1 and CDR2 are SNHLY and FYNNEI. The CDR3 runs to 11 residues. The V end was cut by 3 bases, the J end by 9 bases, with 8 bases between. CDR3 residues: CASSDASQAFF. The CDR3 DNA is TGTGCCAGCAGTGACGCGTCCCAAGCTTTCTTT.

This clone was seen a handful of times. The chain couples TRBV6-6 to TRBJ1-6; D might be TRBD1 (5 bases). Trimming removed 6 bases from V and 4 bases from J, with 13 bases in between. Germline CDR1 MNHNY, CDR2 SVGAGI (reference sequence). CDR3 length equals 15 residues. The DNA for the CDR3 is TGTGCCAGCAGCCGCCGGGGGGTATATAATTCACCCCTCCACTTT. Amino acids: CASSRRGVYNSPLHF.

Of note for this clone: One base separates it from a far larger clone, so it is likely a read error. The rearrangement uses TRBV2 and TRBJ1-1; weak D call: TRBD1 (6 bases). Germline V lookup: CDR1 SNHLY, CDR2 FYNNEI. CDR3 length: 12 residues. CDR3 region: CASREGGTEAFF. The CDR3, as DNA: TGTGCCAGCAGGGAAGGGGGCACTGAAGCTTTCTTT.

The genes are TRBV5-4 and TRBJ2-3; 14 nucleotides line up with TRBD2. Germline-derived CDR1 and CDR2 are SGHNT and YYREEE (reference sequence). Germline trimming cut 4 bases from V and 6 bases from J; bases unmatched to any gene: 4. The CDR3 has 15 residues. The CDR3, as DNA: TGTGCCAGCAGCCTGGGACTAGCGGGAGTGGATACGCAGTATTTT. Its protein product is CASSLGLAGVDTQYF. The whole variable domain, remainder taken from reference TRBV5-4 and TRBJ2-3, is ETGVTQSPTHLIKTRGQQVTLRCSSQSGHNTVSWYQQALGQGPQFIFQYYREEENGRGNFPPRFSGLQFPNYSSELNVNALELDDSALYLCASSLGLAGVDTQYFGPGTRLTVL.

The chain links TRBV27 to TRBJ2-7; the D is unclear. Per germline, CDR1 MNHEY and CDR2 SMNVEV (reference sequence). V was shortened by 2 bases and J by 3 bases, with 8 bases between the two germline ends. The CDR3 contains 13 residues. CDR3 DNA sequence: TGTGCCAGCAGTTTAAGGCCTAACTACGAGCAGTACTTC. Its protein product is CASSLRPNYEQYF.

V and J are TRBV5-1 and TRBJ2-2; possibly TRBD2 for D (6 bases). Germline V gene lookup returns CDR1 SGHRS and CDR2 YFSETQ. Trimming shortened V by 3 bases and J by 6 bases, and 12 bases separated the two germline ends. This CDR3 has 14 amino acids. CDR3 nucleotide sequence: TGCGCCAGCAGCTCCGGGGGTCAGGCCGGGGAGCTGTTTTTT. Its translation is CASSSGGQAGELFF.

The rearrangement links TRBV28 to TRBJ2-7; no clear D. There are 14 residues in the CDR3. Trimming removed 8 bases at V and 6 bases at J, with 20 bases between. Germline assignment: CDR1 MDHEN and CDR2 SYDVKM. CDR3 coding DNA: TGTGCCAGCCATCATAGTTACGAGCCCCTCGAGCAGTACTTC. As protein: CASHHSYEPLEQYF.